This TCR beta chain was recovered during a study of T cell repertoires and HLA-DP antigens. About this clone: The antigen is undetermined.

Data came from immunoSEQ multiplex PCR; TCRdb stores just in-frame clones and leaves some out. The data show around 90,000 clones, approximately 89% seen once. Whole-study results and caveats: Against one allele, clones undetected before culture averaged approximately 36%; against the other, 50.6%.

The CDR3 consists of 12 residues. The germline V gene encodes CDR1 PRHDT and CDR2 FYEKMQ (reference sequence). V was shortened by 5 bases and J by 7 bases, with 11 bases between the two germline ends. Sequenced sample: CD4+ T cells from PBMCs. The sequence came from a man aged 45 to 65 in good health and CMV-seronegative. V usage is TRBV13 and J usage is TRBJ2-5; D unclear. The CDR3 loop is CASSNKLATQYF. The CDR3 nucleotides are TGTGCCAGCAGCAACAAACTCGCGACCCAGTACTTC.